The rows below give T cell receptor beta chains drawn from one sample of a study of blood T cell repertoires in COVID-19. Generated by immunoSEQ multiplex PCR, the TCRdb table keeps only in-frame clones and is missing some. The table records 220,000 or so clones, around three quarters of them present only once. The material sequenced was peripheral blood. All receptors derive from a woman aged 70 to 79 with acute or convalescent COVID-19. CDR3s include the opening cysteine and the closing phenylalanine or tryptophan. Size values are once, few and many counts, or a class for expanded clones, and some rows have none.

J: TRBJ2-1
size: once
V: TRBV3-1/TRBV3-2
CDR3: CASSQDRGRVSYNEQFF

J: TRBJ2-1
size: once
V: TRBV28
CDR3: CASGLNEQFF

J: TRBJ2-6
size: .
V: TRBV19
CDR3: CASSTTGTGANVLTF

J: TRBJ2-7
size: .
V: TRBV3-1/TRBV3-2
CDR3: CASSQDPPSGVIYEQYF

J: TRBJ2-2
size: .
V: TRBV5-1
CDR3: CASSIGQGPTGELFF

J: TRBJ2-1
size: .
V: TRBV15
CDR3: CATSRDRRQGEQFF

J: TRBJ1-1
size: .
V: TRBV9
CDR3: CASSSELHSFEAFF

J: TRBJ2-7
size: .
V: TRBV19
CDR3: CASSIGTSAEQYF

J: TRBJ2-2
size: .
V: TRBV5-4
CDR3: CASSSPGAPLNGGELFF

J: TRBJ2-1
size: .
V: TRBV24-1
CDR3: CATSDATSGANNEQFF

J: TRBJ2-3
size: .
V: TRBV27
CDR3: CASSPRGRGTDTQYF

J: TRBJ2-3
size: .
V: TRBV24-1
CDR3: CATSDSFADTQYF

J: TRBJ2-7
size: few
V: TRBV3-1/TRBV3-2
CDR3: CASSQGWTSYYEQYF

J: TRBJ2-5
size: .
V: TRBV18
CDR3: CASTSLTGVSGTQYF

J: TRBJ2-1
size: .
V: TRBV29-1
CDR3: CSVGPGTRDNEQFF

J: TRBJ2-6
size: few
V: TRBV6-1
CDR3: CASSEPSALSGANVLTF

J: TRBJ2-1
size: .
V: TRBV19
CDR3: CASSSGQGTYNEQFF

J: TRBJ2-5
size: .
V: TRBV27
CDR3: CASSPSSGRMGETQYF

J: TRBJ2-1
size: .
V: TRBV11-2
CDR3: CASSVTGEQFF

J: TRBJ1-5
size: few
V: TRBV7-8
CDR3: CASSLGQAGRGQPQHF

J: TRBJ1-2
size: .
V: TRBV27
CDR3: CASSLGQGNYGYTF

J: TRBJ2-2
size: .
V: TRBV5-1
CDR3: CASSLEASTGELFF

J: TRBJ1-1
size: few
V: TRBV29-1
CDR3: CSVAFGTVEAEAFF

J: TRBJ1-1
size: .
V: TRBV2
CDR3: CASREYRGLSEAFF

J: TRBJ1-1
size: .
V: TRBV3-1/TRBV3-2
CDR3: CASSQGGTDEAFF

J: TRBJ1-6
size: .
V: TRBV5-1
CDR3: CASRDTDNSPLHF

J: TRBJ1-5
size: .
V: TRBV7-2
CDR3: CASSLGLYRGSQPQHF

J: TRBJ2-1
size: .
V: TRBV10-1
CDR3: CASKPASGSGNEQFF

J: TRBJ2-1
size: .
V: TRBV18
CDR3: CASSKGQPYNEQFF

J: TRBJ2-7
size: .
V: TRBV29-1
CDR3: CSVSRGRPFYEQYF

J: TRBJ2-5
size: once
V: TRBV7-7
CDR3: CASSLVTGGGETQYF